This TCR beta chain is from a study of CD8 T cells in ankylosing spondylitis. The germline V gene has CDR1 MNHEY and CDR2 SVGEGT. V was clipped by 7 bases and J by 5 bases, with 17 bases between them. The CDR3 contains 14 residues. Whole-study findings and limits: In reactive arthritis synovial fluid and blood, some motif variants had been reported before. Relatively rare in peripheral blood, disease-linked clones were also CD8+. The study identified a TCR beta motif of several highly homologous variants that appeared characteristic of ankylosing spondylitis blood.

This clonotype was detected only a few times. What it recognizes is unknown. A quantitative 5'-RACE method, one with molecular barcodes, was used to make TCR beta libraries. TCRdb reanalysed the 5' RACE reads using MiXCR and keeps one entry per CDR3 protein. The data show more than 650,000 distinct CDR3 sequences, roughly 12% seen once. Sequencing used blood, either unsorted or a sorted T cell fraction (not recorded which). This clonotype was sampled from a male donor with ankylosing spondylitis. V gene TRBV6-2 or TRBV6-3 combines with J gene TRBJ1-2; tentative D call: TRBD1 (5 bases). The DNA of the CDR3 is TGTGCCAGCAAACCTCTCGGGACCCTATATGGCTACACCTTC. It yields the protein CASKPLGTLYGYTF.